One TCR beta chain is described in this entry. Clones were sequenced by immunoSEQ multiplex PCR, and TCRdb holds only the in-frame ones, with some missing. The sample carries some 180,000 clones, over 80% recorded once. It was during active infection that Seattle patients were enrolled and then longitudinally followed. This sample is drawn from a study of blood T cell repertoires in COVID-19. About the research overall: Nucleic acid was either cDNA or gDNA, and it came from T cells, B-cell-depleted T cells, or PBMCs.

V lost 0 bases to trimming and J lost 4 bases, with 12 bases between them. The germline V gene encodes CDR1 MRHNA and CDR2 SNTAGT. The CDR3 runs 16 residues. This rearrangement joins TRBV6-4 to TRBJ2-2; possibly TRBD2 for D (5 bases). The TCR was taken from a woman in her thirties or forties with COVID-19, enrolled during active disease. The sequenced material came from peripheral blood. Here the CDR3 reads CASSDSAGLGTGELFF. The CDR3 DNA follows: TGTGCCAGCAGTGACTCGGCGGGCCTCGGCACCGGGGAGCTGTTTTTT.